These 31 T cell receptor beta chains originate from one sample sequenced in a study of patients and donors after allogeneic stem cell transplantation. MiXCR, applied by TCRdb to the RT-PCR reads, yields one record per CDR3 protein. The sample records 150,000 to 200,000 distinct CDR3 sequences, around two fifths being singletons. The source material was blood, either unsorted or a sorted T cell fraction (not recorded which). Receptor source: a human donor who was either an allogeneic HSCT recipient or a stem cell or donor lymphocyte infusion donor (not recorded which). It is not recorded whose cells these are; they may come from a transplant donor.

The V gene is TRBV20-1, the J gene TRBJ1-5; D not certain. Germline V gene lookup returns CDR1 DFQATT and CDR2 SNEGSKA (reference sequence). V was clipped by 0 bases and J by 1 base, with 4 bases between them. This CDR3 is 13 amino acids long. The CDR3 DNA follows: TGCAGTGCTAGAGAAGACAGCAATCAGCCCCAGCATTTT. Its translation: CSAREDSNQPQHF.

The chain has TRBV24-1 and TRBJ2-1; D remains ambiguous. Germline V gene lookup returns CDR1 KGHDR and CDR2 SFDVKD. The germline V and J ends were trimmed by 0 bases and 6 bases, with 2 bases remaining between them. The CDR3 covers 12 residues. In DNA, the CDR3 is TGTGCCACCAGTGATTTGGCCAATGAGCAGTTCTTC. Residues: CATSDLANEQFF.

This clonotype turned up a few times. This chain uses TRBV5-1 with TRBJ2-3, with 7 positions matching TRBD2. Looked up from germline, CDR1 is SGHRS and CDR2 is YFSETQ. Trimming cost V 5 bases and J 0 bases; bases outside gene matches: 15. This CDR3 contains 18 residues. The CDR3 here is CASRTTRGEGRSTDTQYF. The CDR3 bases are TGCGCCAGCAGAACCACCCGAGGGGAGGGACGTAGCACAGATACGCAGTATTTT.

The V and J genes are TRBV14 and TRBJ2-5; a possible D gene is TRBD1 (6 bases). CDR3 length: 14 residues. V was trimmed by 4 bases and J by 2 bases, leaving 11 bases between them. Germline-derived CDR1 and CDR2 are SGHDN and FVKESK. CDR3 protein: CASSPLDRQETQYF. The CDR3 DNA reads as TGTGCCAGCAGCCCCTTGGACAGACAAGAGACCCAGTACTTC.

This clonotype showed up just a few times. The J gene is TRBJ1-4, the V gene TRBV13, with a possible D match to TRBD1 (6 bases). Trimming removed 4 bases at V and 10 bases at J, with 13 bases between. Germline V gene sequence: CDR1 PRHDT, CDR2 FYEKMQ (reference sequence). This CDR3 comprises 13 residues. The DNA for the CDR3 is TGTGCCAGCAGCTACCCGACAGGAAGAAAACTGTTTTTT. Translating gives CASSYPTGRKLFF.

The genes are TRBV6-1 and TRBJ1-2; D uncertain. CDR1 and CDR2 from the germline V gene are MNHNS and SASEGT. V lost 6 bases and J lost 1, with 18 bases in between. CDR3 size: 16 residues. The CDR3 loop reads CASSAGLSLVNYGYTF. DNA of the CDR3: TGTGCCAGCAGCGCTGGACTGTCTTTAGTTAACTATGGCTACACCTTC.

The rearrangement links TRBV5-1 to TRBJ2-3, with 8 bases aligning to TRBD1. J lost 0 bases, V lost 1 base, and 4 bases had no gene match. The CDR3 covers 16 residues. CDR1 is SGHRS, CDR2 YFSETQ, per germline. The CDR3 is CASSLTRDRSTDTQYF. CDR3 coding DNA: TGCGCCAGCAGCTTGACGCGGGACAGGAGCACAGATACGCAGTATTTT.

This clonotype has only a few counts. The rearrangement joins TRBV9 to TRBJ1-5; D uncertain. Germline V gene data show CDR1 as SGDLS and CDR2 as YYNGEE. The CDR3 has 14 residues. Trimming took off 0 bases at V and 3 bases at J, with 7 bases between the two ends. Here the CDR3 reads CASSVGQANQPQHF. The CDR3 DNA is TGTGCCAGCAGCGTAGGGCAGGCCAATCAGCCCCAGCATTTT.

The chain carries TRBV2 and TRBJ2-7, with D perhaps matching TRBD2 (6 bases). CDR1 SNHLY and CDR2 FYNNEI come from the germline V gene. CDR3 length: 14 residues. The germline V and J ends were trimmed by 9 bases and 6 bases, with 21 bases remaining between them. The CDR3 is CASTPGLPTAEQYF. CDR3 sequence (DNA): TGTGCCAGTACTCCGGGACTTCCAACGGCCGAGCAGTACTTC.

This rearrangement joins TRBV30 to TRBJ2-5; 12 bases map to TRBD2. The CDR3 has 15 amino acids. Germline loops: CDR1 GTSNPN, CDR2 SVGIG (reference sequence). The V gene end was trimmed by 2 bases and the J gene end by 5 bases; junction bases not matched to a gene: 6. CDR3 residues: CAWSPLAGGAETQYF. CDR3 bases: TGTGCCTGGAGTCCCCTAGCGGGAGGGGCGGAGACCCAGTACTTC.

The sample holds a few counts of this clonotype. The CDR3 DNA is TGTGCCTTAGACCCCCGGGACAGGGGGGCGGAAGCTTTCTTT. This sequence encodes CALDPRDRGAEAFF. The rearrangement joins TRBV30 to TRBJ1-1, with 11 bases fitting TRBD1. This CDR3 has 14 residues. The J segment lost 8 bases and the V segment lost 7 bases, leaving 12 bases of the junction unmatched. From germline, CDR1 is GTSNPN and CDR2 SVGIG (reference sequence).

V and J are TRBV27 and TRBJ2-7; maybe TRBD2 (6 bases). The CDR3 extends over 14 amino acids. Trimming cost V 3 bases and J 5 bases, with 14 bases left between them. The germline CDR1 and CDR2 sequences are MNHEY and SMNVEV (reference sequence). The CDR3 region has the DNA TGTGCCAGCAGTTTGGGTCGGGAGCGGGACGAGCAGTACTTC. It is translated as CASSLGRERDEQYF.

V is TRBV29-1 and J is TRBJ2-5; D perhaps matches TRBD1 (6 bases). Germline V CDR1 and CDR2: SQVTM, ANQGSEA. Trimming took off 8 bases at V and 5 bases at J, with 18 bases between the two ends. The length of the CDR3 is 13 residues. This chain's CDR3 is CSPGPGENETQYF. The CDR3 nucleotides are TGCAGCCCCGGCCCAGGGGAAAATGAGACCCAGTACTTC.

The rearrangement links TRBV18 to TRBJ1-3; the D is unclear. CDR1 and CDR2 from the germline V gene are KGHSH and LQKENI. This CDR3 spans 18 amino acids. V dropped 6 bases and J dropped 0 bases, with 21 bases sitting between them. The CDR3 protein is CASSPPWTTAGSGNTIYF. The CDR3 bases are TGTGCCAGCTCTCCTCCCTGGACGACCGCGGGCTCTGGAAACACCATATATTTT.

This clonotype was counted only a few times. V is TRBV15 and J is TRBJ1-5; D unresolved. Per the germline V gene, CDR1 is LNHNV and CDR2 is YYDKDF (reference sequence). The CDR3 has 15 residues. V lost 0 bases, J lost 7 bases, and 13 bases lay in between. The CDR3 region is CATSRDSLARQPQHF. DNA of the CDR3: TGTGCCACCAGCAGAGATTCCCTAGCCCGACAGCCCCAGCATTTT.

This clonotype was counted ten times or more. The chain carries TRBV6-2 or TRBV6-3 and TRBJ2-5; 7 positions match TRBD1. Germline CDR1 MNHEY, CDR2 SVGEGT. CDR3 length equals 14 residues. Unmatched junction bases numbered 15, after V lost 10 bases and J lost 7 bases. The CDR3 DNA is TGTGCCACTCAACAGGGGCTATCAAAGGGGACCCAGTACTTC. Protein sequence: CATQQGLSKGTQYF.

This chain connects TRBV7-2 to TRBJ2-1; D is tentatively TRBD1 or TRBD2 (6 bases each). Per germline, CDR1 SGHTA and CDR2 FQGNSA. The CDR3 has 16 residues. Trimming stripped 2 bases from V and 0 bases from J, with 11 bases between. The CDR3 DNA follows: TGTGCCAGCAGCTTACAGGGGACTCGCTCCTACAATGAGCAGTTCTTC. It is translated as CASSLQGTRSYNEQFF.

This clonotype was picked up a small number of times. J is TRBJ1-2 and V is TRBV12-3 or TRBV12-4, with a tentative D call TRBD1 (5 bases). V was pared by 2 bases and J by 6 bases, with 16 bases between. The CDR3 loop spans 15 amino acids. The CDR3 here is CASSLLLGREDGYTF. CDR3 coding DNA: TGTGCCAGCAGTTTACTCCTCGGCAGGGAGGATGGCTACACCTTC.

This sequence joins TRBV6-6 and TRBJ2-3; 8 bases fit TRBD1. This CDR3 comprises 15 residues. Germline V lookup: CDR1 MNHNY, CDR2 SVGAGI (reference sequence). V shed 5 bases and J 1 base; nucleotides not matched to a gene: 5. The DNA of the CDR3 is TGTGCCAGCAGTCCCGGACAGGGCGGCACAGATACGCAGTATTTT. It codes for CASSPGQGGTDTQYF.

This chain links TRBV27 with TRBJ1-2, with D perhaps matching TRBD1 (5 bases). CDR3 length equals 16 residues. V was shortened by 5 bases and J by 5 bases, with 21 bases between the two germline ends. Germline V CDR1 and CDR2: MNHEY, SMNVEV (reference sequence). This chain's CDR3 is CASSIAPGGGWYGYTF. Written as DNA, the CDR3 is TGTGCCAGCAGTATCGCCCCCGGGGGTGGATGGTATGGCTACACCTTC.

This clonotype was observed once. As the CDR3 is not closed by the conserved phenylalanine or tryptophan, this likely results from a read error. CDR3 bases: TGTGCCAGCAGTTTGGGCGGCAGGCGCTTGAACACCGGGGAGCTGTTTTTG. It translates to CASSLGGRRLNTGELFL. The chain recombines TRBV12-3 or TRBV12-4 with TRBJ2-2, with no clear D. Trimming removed 3 bases from V and 1 base from J, with 15 bases in between. This CDR3 has 17 amino acids.

The chain joins TRBV12-3 or TRBV12-4 to TRBJ1-1; TRBD1 is a possible D gene (5 bases). CDR3 length: 13 residues. Trimming left V 2 bases short and J 8 bases short, with 12 bases between. CDR3 in DNA: TGTGCCAGCAGTTTAATACAGACAGCCGAAGCTTTCTTT. Residues: CASSLIQTAEAFF.

This clonotype was counted between two and nine times. V is TRBV6-5 and J is TRBJ2-3, with 14 bases identical to TRBD2. Germline-derived CDR1 and CDR2 are MNHEY and SVGAGI. There are 17 residues in the CDR3. V dropped 0 bases and J dropped 7; count of bases not matched to a gene: 6. CDR3 loop: CASSYSGTSGSINTQYF. As DNA, the CDR3 is TGTGCCAGCAGTTACTCCGGGACTAGCGGGAGCATAAATACGCAGTATTTT.

The chain carries TRBV3-1 and TRBJ2-7, with a possible D match to TRBD1 (6 bases). The CDR3 loop spans 17 amino acids. V was cut by 1 base and J by 6 bases, with 22 bases left in between. Germline assignment: CDR1 LGHDT and CDR2 YNNKEL (reference sequence). The CDR3 coding sequence is TGTGCCAGCAGCCAAGTTGGGTCCAGGGGAGCTCCTGTCGAGCAGTACTTC. Translated: CASSQVGSRGAPVEQYF.

The genes are TRBV5-8 and TRBJ2-1; perhaps TRBD2 as D (5 bases). CDR1 SGHTS and CDR2 YDEGEE come from the germline V gene. The CDR3 runs 11 residues. V lost 7 bases and J 5 bases, leaving 7 bases between the germline ends. The CDR3 loop reads CASEGHNEQFF. Written as DNA, the CDR3 is TGTGCCAGCGAGGGCCACAATGAGCAGTTCTTC.

This clonotype was seen a few times. The chain couples TRBV28 to TRBJ1-2, with a weak D call TRBD1 (6 bases). The V and J ends lost 6 bases and 4 bases respectively, with 18 bases between them. CDR3 size: 15 residues. Germline V gives CDR1 MDHEN, CDR2 SYDVKM. The CDR3 reads CASSPALTGFYGYTF. The CDR3 DNA sequence: TGTGCCAGCAGCCCCGCACTCACAGGGTTCTATGGCTACACCTTC.

This clonotype was seen only a few times. The chain joins TRBV20-1 to TRBJ2-4, with unresolved D. CDR1 is DFQATT and CDR2 is SNEGSKA in the germline V gene (reference sequence). V was clipped by 5 bases and J by 0 bases, with 11 bases between them. The CDR3 is 14 amino acids. Here the CDR3 reads CSAETAVAKNIQYF. The CDR3 nucleotides are TGCAGTGCTGAGACGGCGGTAGCCAAAAACATTCAGTACTTC.

The rearrangement links TRBV7-3 to TRBJ2-1; the D call may be TRBD1 or TRBD2 (6 bases each). Germline V CDR1 and CDR2: SGHTA, FQGTGA. V lost 4 bases and J lost 6, with 13 bases in between. The CDR3 length is 14 residues. The CDR3 coding sequence is TGTGCCAGCAGCTCGCTAGGGGGAGGCAATGAGCAGTTCTTC. It translates to CASSSLGGGNEQFF.

This clonotype was seen a few times. This chain links TRBV6-1 with TRBJ1-5; D unclear. From germline, CDR1 is MNHNS and CDR2 SASEGT. V dropped 5 bases and J dropped 7 bases, with 12 bases sitting between them. The CDR3 contains 13 residues. The CDR3 is CASSTEEYQPQHF. The CDR3 DNA reads as TGTGCCAGCAGTACGGAAGAGTACCAGCCCCAGCATTTT.

V usage is TRBV10-3 and J usage is TRBJ1-2; D uncertain. This CDR3 has 12 residues. V was cut by 7 bases and J by 7 bases, with 13 bases left in between. Germline CDR1 reads ENHRY; CDR2 reads SYGVKD. The DNA of the CDR3 is TGTGCCATCACTCCGGAGCCTGGTGGCTACACCTTC. Protein: CAITPEPGGYTF.

In its sample, this clonotype was seen a few times. The CDR3 DNA is TGTGCCAGCAGCGTAGGGACAGCGGATCAGCCCCAGCATTTT. This translates into CASSVGTADQPQHF. V gene TRBV9 combines with J gene TRBJ1-5, with D possibly TRBD1 on 6 matching bases. Trimming pared 0 bases from V and 5 bases from J, leaving 9 bases between. The CDR3 is 14 residues long. The germline CDR1 and CDR2 sequences are SGDLS and YYNGEE.